The 8 T cell receptor beta chains in this list originate from one sample, sequenced in a study of OX40 agonist ivuxolimab in advanced cancers. Here immunoSEQ multiplex PCR was the method, and the copy in TCRdb shows in-frame clones only, minus some. The table includes tens of thousands of clones, 80% to 95% detected once. The sample in question was CD4+ or CD8+ T cells sorted from blood, obtained in a trial of the OX40 agonist ivuxolimab. The receptor set was obtained from an adult with an advanced solid tumor such as melanoma, head and neck, liver or kidney cancer.

This clone was found once. One junction end disagrees with the germline gene, perhaps due to a read error. The chain recombines TRBV7-2 with TRBJ2-7, with 9 bases matching TRBD2. Germline loops: CDR1 SGHTA, CDR2 FQGNSA. The CDR3 has 15 residues. In DNA form, the CDR3 reads TGTGCCAGCAGCTTAGACGGTGGTAGCGGGAGAGAGCCGTACTTC. It is translated as CASSLDGGSGREPYF.

This clone was counted only a few times. In DNA form, the CDR3 reads TGTGCCAGCAGCTCCCGGACTAGCGGGAGTAGCGAGCAGTACTTC. Residues: CASSSRTSGSSEQYF. J is TRBJ2-7 and V is TRBV7-2; 13 bases agree with TRBD2. The trim removed 4 bases at V and 6 bases at J, leaving 6 bases unmatched. The CDR3 length is 15 residues. Germline CDR1 is SGHTA and CDR2 is FQGNSA. Variable domain in full (rest from reference TRBV7-2 and TRBJ2-7): GAGVSQSPSNKVTEKGKDVELRCDPISGHTALYWYRQSLGQGLEFLIYFQGNSAPDKSGLPSDRFSAERTGGSVSTLTIQRTQQEDSAVYLCASSSRTSGSSEQYFGPGTRLTVT.

The chain combines TRBV10-2 with TRBJ2-1; 12 bases are a match to TRBD2. Looked up from germline, CDR1 is WSHSY and CDR2 is SAAADI. J lost 3 bases, V lost 8 bases, and 5 bases had no gene match. CDR3 length: 15 residues. The CDR3 nucleotides are TGCGCCAGCGTACAGGGACTAGCGGGCTACAATGAGCAGTTCTTC. It specifies CASVQGLAGYNEQFF.

This chain connects TRBV7-7 to TRBJ2-3; TRBD2 matches at 13 bases. In germline, CDR1 is SSHAT, CDR2 FNYEAQ (reference sequence). V shed 1 base and J 4 bases; nucleotides not matched to a gene: 2. There are 16 residues in the CDR3. CDR3 coding DNA: TGTGCCAGCAGCTTAGGACTAGCGGGAGGTGCAGATACGCAGTATTTT. Protein sequence: CASSLGLAGGADTQYF.

This clone was seen just once. The gene calls are TRBV11-3 and TRBJ1-2, with TRBD1 matching over 9 bases. The J segment lost 3 bases and the V segment lost 0 bases, leaving 5 bases of the junction unmatched. Germline V gene sequence: CDR1 SGHNT, CDR2 YENEEA. There are 16 residues in the CDR3. The CDR3: CASSLEMTGGDYGYTF. The CDR3 DNA is TGTGCCAGCAGCTTAGAAATGACAGGGGGGGACTATGGCTACACCTTC.

This rearrangement joins TRBV7-6 to TRBJ2-7; TRBD1 agrees at 11 bases. The germline CDR1 and CDR2 sequences are SGHVS and FNYEAQ. CDR3 length: 14 amino acids. The junction had 1 base not matched to a gene; V was cut back by 3 bases and J by 3 bases. DNA for the CDR3: TGTGCCAGCAGCTTGGGACAGGGGGGCTACGAGCAGTACTTC. It specifies CASSLGQGGYEQYF.

The CDR3 spells CASNPGTSEGEQYF. The CDR3 DNA reads TGTGCCAGCAACCCCGGGACTAGCGAAGGGGAGCAGTACTTC. V usage is TRBV7-9 and J usage is TRBJ2-7; 10 bases agree with TRBD2. CDR3 size: 14 residues. Germline V gene data show CDR1 as SEHNR and CDR2 as FQNEAQ (reference sequence). V lost 7 bases to trimming and J lost 7 bases; unmatched junction nucleotides: 10. Based on the CDR3 plus reference TRBV7-9 and TRBJ2-7, the full variable domain is DTGVSQNPRHKITKRGQNVTFRCDPISEHNRLYWYRQTLGQGPEFLTYFQNEAQLEKSRLLSDRFSAERPKGSFSTLEIQRTEQGDSAMYLCASNPGTSEGEQYFGPGTRLTVT.

The chain combines TRBV30 with TRBJ1-1; 9 nucleotides align to TRBD1. Germline-derived CDR1 and CDR2 are GTSNPN and SVGIG (reference sequence). The CDR3 covers 15 residues. The V and J ends lost 7 bases and 0 bases, in that order; junction bases with no gene match: 9. DNA of the CDR3: TGTGCCTCCACGGTGGGACAGGGATTGAACACTGAAGCTTTCTTT. This sequence encodes CASTVGQGLNTEAFF.